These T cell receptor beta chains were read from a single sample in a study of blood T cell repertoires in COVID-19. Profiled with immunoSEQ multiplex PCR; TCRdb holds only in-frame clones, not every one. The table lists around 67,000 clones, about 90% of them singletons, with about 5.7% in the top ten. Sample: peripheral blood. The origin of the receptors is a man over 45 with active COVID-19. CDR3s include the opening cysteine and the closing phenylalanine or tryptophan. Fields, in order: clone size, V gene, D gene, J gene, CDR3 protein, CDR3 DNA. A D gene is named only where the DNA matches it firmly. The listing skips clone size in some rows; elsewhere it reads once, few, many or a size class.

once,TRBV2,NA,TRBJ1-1,CASSERPGMNTEAFF,TGTGCCAGCAGTGAACGCCCAGGGATGAACACTGAAGCTTTCTTT
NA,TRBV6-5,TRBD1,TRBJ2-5,CASLDRGRGETQYF,TGTGCCAGCTTGGACAGGGGGCGCGGAGAGACCCAGTACTTC
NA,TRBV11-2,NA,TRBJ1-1,CASSLGSGLNTEAFF,TGTGCCAGCAGCTTAGGATCAGGGCTGAACACTGAAGCTTTCTTT
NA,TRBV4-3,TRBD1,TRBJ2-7,CASSQANRGYEQYF,TGCGCCAGCAGCCAGGCTAACAGGGGCTACGAGCAGTACTTC
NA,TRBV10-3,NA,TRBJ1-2,CAISDPGRGHGYGYTF,TGTGCCATCAGTGACCCGGGGAGGGGACACGGCTATGGCTACACCTTC
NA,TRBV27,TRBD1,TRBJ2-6,CASSLWQGVTNVLTF,TGTGCCAGCAGTTTGTGGCAGGGGGTAACCAACGTCCTGACTTTC
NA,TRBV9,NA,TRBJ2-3,CASSPRPTGADTQYF,TGTGCCAGCAGCCCCCGACCTACAGGCGCCGATACGCAGTATTTT
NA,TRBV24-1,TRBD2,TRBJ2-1,CATSAQTSGRLNEQFF,TGTGCCACCAGTGCCCAAACTAGCGGCCGTTTGAATGAGCAGTTCTTC
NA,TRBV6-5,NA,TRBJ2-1,CASSRQVYNEQFF,TGTGCCAGCTCGAGACAGGTCTACAATGAGCAGTTCTTC
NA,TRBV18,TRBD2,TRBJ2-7,CASNSGREYEQYF,TGTGCCAGCAATAGCGGGAGGGAATACGAGCAGTACTTC
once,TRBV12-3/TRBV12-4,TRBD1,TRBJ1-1,CASSSRQGFTFF,TGTGCCAGCAGCTCACGACAGGGCTTTACTTTCTTT
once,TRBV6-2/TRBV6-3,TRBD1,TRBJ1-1,CASSSDRGLGNTEAFF,TGTGCCAGCAGTTCCGACAGGGGGCTTGGGAACACTGAAGCTTTCTTT
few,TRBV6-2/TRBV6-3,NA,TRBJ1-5,CASSYSILDVRGPQHF,TGTGCCAGCAGTTACTCGATCCTGGACGTGCGGGGGCCCCAGCATTTT
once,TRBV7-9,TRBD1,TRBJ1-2,CASRTAGTGSPNYGYTF,TGTGCCAGCAGAACCGCCGGGACAGGTTCTCCTAACTATGGCTACACCTTC
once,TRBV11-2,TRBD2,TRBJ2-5,CASSIGTMGQETQYF,TGTGCCAGCAGCATAGGGACTATGGGACAAGAGACCCAGTACTTC
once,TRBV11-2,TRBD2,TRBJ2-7,CASSLGPSGIYEQYF,TGTGCCAGCAGCTTAGGGCCTAGCGGGATCTACGAGCAGTACTTC
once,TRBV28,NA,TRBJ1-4,CATKLRGEEKLFF,TGTGCCACTAAGCTCAGGGGTGAGGAAAAACTGTTTTTT
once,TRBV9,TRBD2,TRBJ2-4,CASSVTSGRLGGAKNIQYF,TGTGCCAGCAGCGTAACTAGCGGGAGATTAGGCGGGGCCAAAAACATTCAGTACTTC
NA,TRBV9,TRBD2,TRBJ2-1,CASSIAGGSYNEQFF,TGTGCCAGCAGCATAGCGGGAGGGTCCTACAATGAGCAGTTCTTC
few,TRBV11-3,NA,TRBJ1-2,CASSPDRFSYGYTF,TGTGCCAGCAGCCCGGACAGATTCAGCTATGGCTACACCTTC
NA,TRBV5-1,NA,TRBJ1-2,CASSLGGSGVGDGYTF,TGCGCCAGCAGCTTGGGAGGGTCGGGTGTCGGGGATGGCTACACCTTC
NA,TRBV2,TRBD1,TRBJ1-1,CASSEETTGTRGAFF,TGTGCCAGCAGTGAAGAAACGACAGGGACTCGGGGTGCTTTCTTT
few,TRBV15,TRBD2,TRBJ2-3,CATSRGISGMTDTQYF,TGTGCCACCAGCAGAGGGATTAGCGGGATGACAGATACGCAGTATTTT
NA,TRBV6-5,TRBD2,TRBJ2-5,CASSYSGGLQETQYF,TGTGCCAGCAGTTACTCGGGGGGGTTGCAAGAGACCCAGTACTTC
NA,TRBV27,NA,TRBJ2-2,CASSFITGELFF,TGTGCCAGCAGTTTCATCACCGGGGAGCTGTTTTTT
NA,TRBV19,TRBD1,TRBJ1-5,CASSIPGTGWMDQPQHF,TGTGCCAGTAGTATCCCAGGGACAGGGTGGATGGATCAGCCCCAGCATTTT
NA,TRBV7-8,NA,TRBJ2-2,CASSETGNTGELFF,TGTGCCAGCAGCGAAACAGGAAACACCGGGGAGCTGTTTTTT
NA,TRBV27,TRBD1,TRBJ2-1,CASTFVRPTGNNEQFF,TGTGCCAGCACCTTCGTCAGACCGACAGGGAACAATGAGCAGTTCTTC
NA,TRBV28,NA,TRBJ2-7,CASSLPGLEQYF,TGTGCCAGCAGTTTACCCGGGTTGGAGCAGTACTTC
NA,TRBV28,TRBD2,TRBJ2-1,CASGESRAGAGTEQFF,TGTGCCAGCGGGGAATCGAGGGCGGGAGCTGGGACTGAGCAGTTCTTC
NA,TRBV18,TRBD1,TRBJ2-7,CASSPEMGQGSEQYF,TGTGCCAGCTCACCAGAGATGGGACAGGGGAGCGAGCAGTACTTC
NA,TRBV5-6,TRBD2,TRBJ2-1,CASSFLSGRAEVEQFF,TGTGCCAGCAGCTTTCTAAGCGGGAGGGCCGAGGTTGAGCAGTTCTTC
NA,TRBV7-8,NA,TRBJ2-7,CASSFGLSGYYEQYF,TGTGCCAGCAGCTTTGGGCTTAGCGGCTACTACGAGCAGTACTTC
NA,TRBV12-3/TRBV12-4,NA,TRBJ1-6,CASSLGLNSPLHF,TGTGCCAGCAGTTTGGGGCTCAATTCACCCCTCCACTTT
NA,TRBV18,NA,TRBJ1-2,CASGEDFYGYTF,TGTGCCAGCGGCGAGGATTTCTATGGCTACACCTTC
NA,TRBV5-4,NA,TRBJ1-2,CASSLPGQTNYGYTF,TGTGCCAGCAGCTTGCCCGGACAGACAAACTATGGCTACACCTTC
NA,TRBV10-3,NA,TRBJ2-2,CAISERGNTGELFF,TGTGCCATCAGTGAGCGCGGGAACACCGGGGAGCTGTTTTTT